Listed below are T cell receptor beta chains from one sample, sequenced in a study of beta chain features in type 1 diabetes. Some clones are missing from TCRdb's copy, which holds only in-frame ones; the method was immunoSEQ multiplex PCR. The table has about 5,700 clones, around 75% seen once. What was sequenced was Tregs from blood. The receptors here all came from a man aged 18 to 30 in good health. The CDR3 runs from the conserved cysteine through the conserved F or W. D genes are given only for firm matches. Size is stated for part of the rows, as once, few or many counts, or as a class when the clone is expanded.

CDR3 DNA | CDR3 protein | J gene | clone size | D gene | V gene
TGTGCCACCGGGCCCCGGGGTAACACTGAAGCTTTCTTT | CATGPRGNTEAFF | TRBJ1-1 | . | . | TRBV7-9
TGCAGCGTTGAAAGGGGGCGGGAAGCTTTCTTT | CSVERGREAFF | TRBJ1-1 | once | TRBD1 | TRBV29-1
TGCAGCGCCGAGGCGCTAGCGGGGCGCGAGCAGTACTTC | CSAEALAGREQYF | TRBJ2-7 | few | TRBD2 | TRBV29-1
TGTGCCAGCAGCTTAGACAGGGGAGAGACCCAGTACTTC | CASSLDRGETQYF | TRBJ2-5 | . | TRBD1 | TRBV7-7
TGTGCCAGCTCACCACTGACGGGGGAATATGGCTACACCTTC | CASSPLTGEYGYTF | TRBJ1-2 | . | . | TRBV18
TGTGCCAGCAGTTTCTGGGACAGGGGGGTACGAGAGCAGTACTTC | CASSFWDRGVREQYF | TRBJ2-7 | once | TRBD1 | TRBV28
TGCGCCAGCAGCCCTAGACAGGGTAGGTCCTACGAGCAGTACTTC | CASSPRQGRSYEQYF | TRBJ2-7 | once | TRBD1 | TRBV5-1
TGTGCCAGCAGTTTATTCACAGGGATCACAGATACGCAGTATTTT | CASSLFTGITDTQYF | TRBJ2-3 | . | . | TRBV28
TGCAGCGTTCCGGGACAGCTAAAACGGAATACGCAGTATTTT | CSVPGQLKRNTQYF | TRBJ2-3 | few | TRBD1 | TRBV29-1
TGTGCCAGCAGCCTACGCCGGACTAGCGAATTGTCAGATACGCAGTATTTT | CASSLRRTSELSDTQYF | TRBJ2-3 | . | TRBD2 | TRBV11-2
TGCGCCAGCAGCCAAGCGAGGGGAGGGTCCTACAATGAGCAGTTCTTC | CASSQARGGSYNEQFF | TRBJ2-1 | . | TRBD2 | TRBV4-1
TGTGCCAGCAGCTTAGGGGGACATGCCTCTAATGAAAAACTGTTTTTT | CASSLGGHASNEKLFF | TRBJ1-4 | . | . | TRBV11-2
TGTGCCAGCAGCCGAGAGGATGAGCAGTTCTTC | CASSREDEQFF | TRBJ2-1 | . | . | TRBV7-9